The 10 T cell receptor beta chains below all came from one sample that was sequenced in a study of T cell responses to AZD1222 COVID-19 vaccine. The assay was immunoSEQ multiplex PCR, and TCRdb's table has in-frame clones only and misses some. The table lists about 130,000 clones, approximately 90% of them singletons. Specimen: peripheral blood, collected 28 days after the second AZD1222 dose. These TCRs come from an adult who received the AZD1222 COVID-19 vaccine.

This chain connects TRBV30 to TRBJ2-7; 7 bases line up with TRBD2. Germline-derived CDR1 and CDR2 are GTSNPN and SVGIG (reference sequence). Unmatched junction bases numbered 6, after V lost 6 bases and J lost 4 bases. The CDR3 sequence is 12 residues long. The CDR3 sequence: CACCGRTYEQYF. CDR3 DNA sequence: TGTGCCTGTTGCGGGAGAACATACGAGCAGTACTTC. Together with reference TRBV30 and TRBJ2-7, the CDR3 gives the full variable domain: SQTIHQWPATLVQPVGSPLSLECTVEGTSNPNLYWYRQAAGRGLQLLFYSVGIGQISSEVPQNLSASRPQDRQFILSSKKLLLSDSGFYLCACCGRTYEQYFGPGTRLTVT.

This chain connects TRBV20-1 to TRBJ2-3, with D unresolved. Trimming stripped 3 bases from V and 5 bases from J, with 9 bases between. The CDR3 has 12 amino acids. Germline CDR1 and CDR2: DFQATT and SNEGSKA (reference sequence). CDR3 protein: CSASQTLDTQYF. DNA for the CDR3: TGCAGTGCTAGTCAGACCTTAGATACGCAGTATTTT.

The rearrangement joins TRBV28 to TRBJ2-2; 8 bases are a match to TRBD1. V gave up 4 bases and J gave up 6 bases; unmatched junction bases: 7. Germline V gene lookup returns CDR1 MDHEN and CDR2 SYDVKM. The length of the CDR3 is 15 residues. The CDR3 sequence: CASSWAGGSSGELFF. DNA for the CDR3: TGTGCCAGCAGTTGGGCAGGGGGCTCTTCCGGGGAGCTGTTTTTT.

This clone was recorded only once. This sequence joins TRBV11-3 and TRBJ2-2, with D tentatively TRBD1 (5 bases). CDR3 length: 14 amino acids. The V gene lost 0 bases and the J gene lost 9 bases, with 11 bases spanning the gap. Germline V gives CDR1 SGHNT, CDR2 YENEEA. CDR3 DNA: TGTGCCAGCAGCTTAGACCGAATGGACAGGGAGCTGTTTTTT. It codes for CASSLDRMDRELFF.

The chain joins TRBV27 to TRBJ2-4; TRBD2 aligns across 8 bases. Germline assignment: CDR1 MNHEY and CDR2 SMNVEV (reference sequence). The V gene end was trimmed by 5 bases and the J gene end by 0 bases; junction bases not matched to a gene: 15. The CDR3 covers 19 residues. This CDR3 reads CASSLAGLGVGGAKNIQYF. The CDR3 DNA is TGTGCCAGCAGTCTTGCGGGACTAGGGGTTGGGGGAGCCAAAAACATTCAGTACTTC.

This chain connects TRBV9 to TRBJ1-3, with a possible D match to TRBD1 (6 bases). Germline V gene data show CDR1 as SGDLS and CDR2 as YYNGEE. With 4 bases removed from V and 6 bases from J, the gap between germline ends came to 14 bases. This CDR3 has 14 amino acids. In nucleotides, the CDR3 is TGTGCCAGCAGCCCTCCTGGGGGGGCAAACACCATATATTTT. It translates to CASSPPGGANTIYF.

V and J are TRBV27 and TRBJ2-1; 9 positions match TRBD2. CDR1 and CDR2 from the germline V gene are MNHEY and SMNVEV (reference sequence). CDR3 length: 15 amino acids. J lost 7 bases, V lost 2 bases, and 6 bases had no gene match. The CDR3 region is CASSLAGGPRNEQFF. In nucleotides, the CDR3 is TGTGCCAGCAGTTTAGCGGGAGGGCCACGGAATGAGCAGTTCTTC.

The V call is TRBV7-3, the J call TRBJ2-1; D is perhaps TRBD2 (6 bases). The CDR3 is made up of 15 amino acids. CDR1 is SGHTA and CDR2 is FQGTGA in the germline V gene. The V gene lost 0 bases and the J gene lost 0 bases, with 6 bases spanning the gap. The CDR3 sequence: CASSLTGSSYNEQFF. CDR3 bases: TGTGCCAGCAGCTTAACCGGGAGCTCCTACAATGAGCAGTTCTTC.

This sequence joins TRBV5-1 and TRBJ2-1, with 9 nucleotides matching TRBD2. Germline V lookup: CDR1 SGHRS, CDR2 YFSETQ. V shed 5 bases and J 8 bases; nucleotides not matched to a gene: 11. The CDR3 runs 15 residues. The CDR3 spells CASRLGLAGIDEQFF. The CDR3 coding sequence is TGCGCCAGCAGGCTAGGCCTAGCGGGAATCGATGAGCAGTTCTTC. Filled out from reference TRBV5-1 and TRBJ2-1, the complete variable domain reads KAGVTQTPRYLIKTRGQQVTLSCSPISGHRSVSWYQQTPGQGLQFLFEYFSETQRNKGNFPGRFSGRQFSNSRSEMNVSTLELGDSALYLCASRLGLAGIDEQFFGPGTRLTVL.

V and J are TRBV24-1 and TRBJ1-2; TRBD1 might be the D (6 bases). Trimming pared 3 bases from V and 8 bases from J, leaving 33 bases between. Looked up from germline, CDR1 is KGHDR and CDR2 is SFDVKD. The CDR3 is 20 amino acids. CDR3 protein: CATSDPPPGAGTDDYGGYTF. The CDR3 bases are TGTGCCACCAGTGATCCCCCCCCGGGGGCAGGGACCGACGACTATGGCGGCTACACCTTC.